The 24 T cell receptor beta chains presented below share a single source sample, sequenced in a study of human T cells and chemical hapten exposure. Using its own MiXCR run on the RACE reads, TCRdb lists one record per CDR3 protein. The profile shows more than 95,000 distinct CDR3 sequences, 27% of them singletons. Indicated time point: patch test 3, about 24 weeks after DPC sensitization. The treatment here: therapeutic diphenylcyclopropenone sensitization with weekly scalp DPC. The starting material was whole blood, obtained in connection with sensitization to the hapten diphenylcyclopropenone (DPC). The receptor source for this set is a man aged 40-50 years with alopecia areata. Some clones in this sample may be carry-over from other donors' samples.

This clonotype was seen more than once but under ten times. This chain joins TRBV20-1 and TRBJ1-6, with 7 nucleotides matching TRBD1. This CDR3 is 13 amino acids long. From germline, CDR1 is DFQATT and CDR2 SNEGSKA (reference sequence). The J segment lost 7 bases and the V segment lost 5 bases, leaving 5 bases of the junction unmatched. Here the CDR3 reads CSAGDRQNSPLHF. CDR3 DNA: TGCAGTGCTGGGGACAGACAGAATTCACCCCTCCACTTT.

The chain carries TRBV13 and TRBJ2-7; no reliable D call. The germline V and J ends were trimmed by 7 bases and 0 bases, with 4 bases remaining between them. The CDR3 has 11 amino acids. The germline CDR1 and CDR2 sequences are PRHDT and FYEKMQ (reference sequence). The CDR3 spells CASTDSYEQYF. Written as DNA, the CDR3 is TGTGCCAGCACCGACTCCTACGAGCAGTACTTC.

The chain uses TRBV20-1 and TRBJ1-5; 7 nucleotides agree with TRBD1. The CDR3 sequence is 15 residues long. CDR1 is DFQATT, CDR2 SNEGSKA, per germline (reference sequence). V was pared by 1 base and J by 3 bases, with 6 bases of the junction left unmatched. In DNA, the CDR3 is TGCAGTGCTAGAGCCCAGGACAGGTTCAATCAGCCCCAGCATTTT. Translation: CSARAQDRFNQPQHF.

This clonotype has a handful of counts. The chain combines TRBV4-1 with TRBJ2-3; D could derive from TRBD1 or TRBD2 (5 bases each). Deletions cut 0 bases from V and 2 bases from J, with 15 bases between. The CDR3 contains 17 residues. Germline-derived CDR1 and CDR2 are MGHRA and YSYEKL. The CDR3 DNA follows: TGCGCCAGCAGCCAAGATATGGGGAGACAGTTCACAGATACGCAGTATTTT. It codes for CASSQDMGRQFTDTQYF.

In its sample, this clonotype was seen a few times. This chain connects TRBV3-1 to TRBJ2-1; TRBD2 is a possible D gene (5 bases). Trimming left V 3 bases short and J 8 bases short, with 14 bases between. This CDR3 is 14 amino acids long. In germline, CDR1 is LGHDT, CDR2 YNNKEL (reference sequence). The DNA for the CDR3 is TGTGCCAGCAGCCACGTGACTACTCCCTATGAGCAGTTCTTC. Its translation: CASSHVTTPYEQFF.

The table lists this clonotype with a few counts. The chain employs TRBV7-9 and TRBJ1-6, with D possibly matching TRBD1 (5 bases). CDR1 is SEHNR, CDR2 FQNEAQ, per germline (reference sequence). CDR3 length: 14 amino acids. Deletions cut 5 bases from V and 8 bases from J, with 13 bases between. In DNA form, the CDR3 reads TGTGCCAGCAGCGTGGGACCCGGCTATTCACCCCTCCACTTT. This encodes CASSVGPGYSPLHF.

The V and J genes are TRBV7-9 and TRBJ1-1, with unresolved D. The germline CDR1 and CDR2 sequences are SEHNR and FQNEAQ (reference sequence). Between the trimmed V and J ends, which lost 5 bases and 11 bases, there was a span of 15 bases. The CDR3 runs 12 residues. CDR3 region: CASSPDEGKAFF. As DNA, the CDR3 is TGTGCCAGCAGCCCCGACGAGGGAAAGGCTTTCTTT.

The chain uses TRBV6-1 and TRBJ1-5; D call uncertain. The CDR3 is 15 amino acids. The germline CDR1 and CDR2 sequences are MNHNS and SASEGT. V lost 7 bases and J 0 bases, leaving 13 bases between the germline ends. CDR3 protein: CASTQQKGSNQPQHF. CDR3 coding DNA: TGTGCCAGCACTCAGCAGAAGGGTAGCAATCAGCCCCAGCATTTT.

The chain joins TRBV20-1 to TRBJ1-4; no clear D gene. Looked up from germline, CDR1 is DFQATT and CDR2 is SNEGSKA (reference sequence). V lost 1 base and J lost 7, with 4 bases in between. The CDR3 extends over 11 amino acids. The chain's CDR3 is CSARVGEKLFF. The CDR3, as DNA: TGCAGTGCTAGAGTGGGTGAAAAACTGTTTTTT.

The rearrangement joins TRBV27 to TRBJ2-1; 9 nucleotides line up with TRBD2. Germline V lookup: CDR1 MNHEY, CDR2 SMNVEV (reference sequence). This CDR3 has 15 residues. V trimming: 1 base; J trimming: 9 bases; junction bases outside the gene matches: 7. The CDR3: CASSLFSGRVGEQFF. The CDR3 nucleotides read TGTGCCAGCAGTTTATTTAGCGGGAGAGTCGGTGAGCAGTTCTTC.

The CDR3 reads CASSPRGHEKLFF. The CDR3 region has the DNA TGTGCCAGCAGCCCCAGGGGGCACGAAAAACTGTTTTTT. This chain connects TRBV3-1 to TRBJ1-4; 8 bases fit TRBD1. Germline assignment: CDR1 LGHDT and CDR2 YNNKEL (reference sequence). After removal of 4 bases from V and 8 bases from J, the junction contained 3 bases not matched to a gene. The CDR3 runs to 13 residues.

This clonotype has only a few counts. The V gene is TRBV12-3 or TRBV12-4, the J gene TRBJ1-1; maybe TRBD1 (5 bases). This CDR3 region has 16 residues. Trimming removed 3 bases from V and 1 base from J, with 15 bases in between. CDR3 nucleotide sequence: TGTGCCAGCAGTTTTAGTACCCCGGGGCCGAACACTGAAGCTTTCTTT. Translated: CASSFSTPGPNTEAFF.

In its sample, this clonotype was seen a few times. Written as DNA, the CDR3 is TGTGCCAGCAGCCCGCTAGCGGGATTCGAGCTGTTTTTT. Encoded protein: CASSPLAGFELFF. The chain couples TRBV6-5 to TRBJ2-2, with 9 bases lining up with TRBD2. Trimming took 6 bases from V and 11 from J; bases not matched to a gene: 7. The CDR3 covers 13 residues. CDR1 and CDR2 (germline): MNHEY, SVGAGI.

V and J are TRBV7-3 and TRBJ2-1, with TRBD1 identical over 8 bases. In germline, CDR1 is SGHTA, CDR2 FQGTGA. V dropped 3 bases and J dropped 8; count of bases not matched to a gene: 3. This CDR3 contains 13 residues. CDR3 amino acids: CASSFGQGYEQFF. CDR3 DNA sequence: TGTGCCAGCAGCTTTGGACAGGGTTATGAGCAGTTCTTC.

The rearrangement links TRBV3-1 to TRBJ1-1; D perhaps matches TRBD1 (6 bases). Germline CDR1 and CDR2: LGHDT and YNNKEL (reference sequence). The V end lost 4 bases, the J end lost 5 bases, and 17 bases lay between the germline ends. The CDR3 spans 15 residues. The CDR3 DNA sequence: TGTGCCAGCAGCCCTGAGGGGGGTGGTAGAACTGAAGCTTTCTTT. This gives the protein CASSPEGGGRTEAFF.

There are a few counts of this clonotype. The rearrangement joins TRBV7-2 to TRBJ2-1; D unresolved. Germline V gives CDR1 SGHTA, CDR2 FQGNSA. V dropped 1 base and J dropped 0 bases, with 7 bases sitting between them. The CDR3 totals 15 residues. The CDR3 DNA is TGTGCCAGCAGCTTAGGAGTCAGCTCCTACAATGAGCAGTTCTTC. Its translation: CASSLGVSSYNEQFF.

This clonotype was found a few times. The chain combines TRBV20-1 with TRBJ1-5; maybe TRBD1 (6 bases). V gave up 0 bases and J gave up 3 bases, with 15 bases separating them. Germline assignment: CDR1 DFQATT and CDR2 SNEGSKA (reference sequence). The CDR3 covers 16 residues. CDR3 protein: CSARDLGGSANQPQHF. CDR3 nucleotides: TGCAGTGCTAGAGATCTAGGGGGTTCAGCCAATCAGCCCCAGCATTTT.

This clonotype was counted ten times or more. The chain uses TRBV27 and TRBJ1-2, with no clear D. The CDR3 is 13 residues long. Looked up from germline, CDR1 is MNHEY and CDR2 is SMNVEV (reference sequence). Trimming pared 3 bases from V and 2 bases from J, leaving 7 bases between. Written as DNA, the CDR3 is TGTGCCAGCAGTTTCACCGGGAACTATGGCTACACCTTC. Protein product: CASSFTGNYGYTF.

The genes are TRBV10-1 and TRBJ2-2; D is ambiguous. V lost 10 bases to trimming and J lost 4 bases, with 19 bases between them. From germline, CDR1 is WNHNN and CDR2 SYGVQD (reference sequence). This CDR3 has 15 residues. The CDR3 loop reads CATNAGPRGTGELFF. CDR3 DNA sequence: TGCGCCACTAACGCCGGGCCCAGAGGCACCGGGGAGCTGTTTTTT.

The rearrangement joins TRBV5-1 to TRBJ2-7; perhaps TRBD1 as D (6 bases). This CDR3 is built from 13 residues. V was clipped by 4 bases and J by 0 bases, with 8 bases between them. CDR1 and CDR2 (germline): SGHRS, YFSETQ. The CDR3 DNA sequence: TGCGCCAGCAGCCGGGACACCTCCTACGAGCAGTACTTC. This codes for CASSRDTSYEQYF. The entire variable domain, with the rest obtained from reference TRBV5-1 and TRBJ2-7, is as follows: KAGVTQTPRYLIKTRGQQVTLSCSPISGHRSVSWYQQTPGQGLQFLFEYFSETQRNKGNFPGRFSGRQFSNSRSEMNVSTLELGDSALYLCASSRDTSYEQYFGPGTRLTVT.

The genes are TRBV7-8 and TRBJ2-5; 8 bases match TRBD2. Trimming at V came to 1 base and at J to 5 bases, leaving 6 bases not matched to a gene. From germline, CDR1 is SGHVS and CDR2 FQNEAQ. The CDR3 contains 15 residues. The CDR3 bases are TGTGCCAGCAGCTTAGTCGGAGCGGGAGTGGAGACCCAGTACTTC. Translation gives CASSLVGAGVETQYF. Combining the CDR3 with reference TRBV7-8 and TRBJ2-5 gives the whole variable domain GAGVSQSPRYKVAKRGQDVALRCDPISGHVSLFWYQQALGQGPEFLTYFQNEAQLDKSGLPSDRFFAERPEGSVSTLKIQRTQQEDSAVYLCASSLVGAGVETQYFGPGTRLLVL.

This clonotype was detected only a few times. The CDR3 sequence is CASRRREDYEQYF. Here the CDR3 DNA reads TGCGCCAGCAGGCGGAGGGAAGACTACGAGCAGTACTTC. The chain combines TRBV5-1 with TRBJ2-7; perhaps TRBD2 as D (6 bases). Trimming took off 5 bases at V and 3 bases at J, with 12 bases between the two ends. This CDR3 is built from 13 residues. CDR1 and CDR2 from the germline V gene are SGHRS and YFSETQ.

The gene calls are TRBV29-1 and TRBJ2-1; D uncertain. The germline gives CDR1 SQVTM, CDR2 ANQGSEA. Trimming cost V 1 base and J 7 bases, with 8 bases left between them. The CDR3 spans 12 residues. The CDR3 loop reads CSVEGLGNEQFF. CDR3 coding DNA: TGCAGCGTTGAAGGGTTAGGGAATGAGCAGTTCTTC.

The chain combines TRBV4-2 with TRBJ1-2, with D possibly TRBD1 on 5 matching bases. CDR3 length: 16 amino acids. In germline, CDR1 is LGHNA, CDR2 YNFKEQ. Deletions cut 1 base from V and 4 bases from J, with 16 bases between. Here the CDR3 reads CASSQVFRERGYGYTF. CDR3 DNA: TGTGCCAGCAGCCAAGTCTTCAGGGAACGCGGCTATGGCTACACCTTC.